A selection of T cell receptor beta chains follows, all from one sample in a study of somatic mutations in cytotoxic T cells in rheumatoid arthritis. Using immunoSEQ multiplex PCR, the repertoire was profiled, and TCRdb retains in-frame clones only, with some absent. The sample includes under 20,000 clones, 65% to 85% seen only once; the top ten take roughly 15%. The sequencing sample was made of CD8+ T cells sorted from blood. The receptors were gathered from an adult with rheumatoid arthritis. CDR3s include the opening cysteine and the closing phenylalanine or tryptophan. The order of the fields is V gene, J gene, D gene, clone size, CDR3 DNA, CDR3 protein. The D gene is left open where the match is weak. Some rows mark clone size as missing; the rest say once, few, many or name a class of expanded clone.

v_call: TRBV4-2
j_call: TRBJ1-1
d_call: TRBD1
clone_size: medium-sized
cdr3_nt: TGTGCCAGCAGCCTGTCGACAGGGGCGAACACTGAAGCTTTCTTT
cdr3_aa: CASSLSTGANTEAFF

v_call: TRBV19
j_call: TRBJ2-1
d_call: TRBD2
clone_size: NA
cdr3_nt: TGTGCCAGTAGTATAACTAGCGGGGGGGATGAGCAGTTCTTC
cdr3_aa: CASSITSGGDEQFF

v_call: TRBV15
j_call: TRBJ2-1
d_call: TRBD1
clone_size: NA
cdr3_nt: TGTGCCACCAGCGGTGGACAGGGCCCACACAATGAGCAGTTCTTC
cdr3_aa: CATSGGQGPHNEQFF

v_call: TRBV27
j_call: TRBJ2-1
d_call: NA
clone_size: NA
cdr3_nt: TGTGCCAGCGGAGGAGGGCGCAATGAGCAGTTCTTC
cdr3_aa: CASGGGRNEQFF

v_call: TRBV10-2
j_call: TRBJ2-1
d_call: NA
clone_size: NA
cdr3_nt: TGCGCCAGCTCTACGGGGGGCCGGAATGAGCAGTTCTTC
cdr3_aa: CASSTGGRNEQFF

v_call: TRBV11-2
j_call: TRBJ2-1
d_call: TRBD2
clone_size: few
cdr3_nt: TGTGCCAGCAGTTCAGATAGCGGGGGGACCGATGAGCAGTTCTTC
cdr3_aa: CASSSDSGGTDEQFF

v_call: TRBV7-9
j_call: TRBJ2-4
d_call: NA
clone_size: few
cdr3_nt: TGTGCCAGCAGCCCCGAGGGGGTAGCCAAAAACATTCAGTACTTC
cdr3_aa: CASSPEGVAKNIQYF

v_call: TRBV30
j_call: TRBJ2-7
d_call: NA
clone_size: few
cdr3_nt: TGTGCCTGGAGTGTGTTGTCAGTGGCCTACGAGCAGTACTTC
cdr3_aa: CAWSVLSVAYEQYF

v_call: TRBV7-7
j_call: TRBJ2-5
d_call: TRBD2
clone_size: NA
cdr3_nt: TGTGCTAGCAGCTTATCGCGGGGGGGGTACCAAGAGACCCAGTACTTC
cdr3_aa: CASSLSRGGYQETQYF

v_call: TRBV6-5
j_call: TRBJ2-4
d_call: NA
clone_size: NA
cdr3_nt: TGTGCCAGCAGTTACTCGAGGGAACAGGGTGACATTCAGTACTTC
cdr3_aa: CASSYSREQGDIQYF

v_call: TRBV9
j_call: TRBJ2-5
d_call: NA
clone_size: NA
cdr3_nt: TGTGCCAGCAGCGTAGGCAAGGGTGTGTGGGAGACCCAGTACTTC
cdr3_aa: CASSVGKGVWETQYF

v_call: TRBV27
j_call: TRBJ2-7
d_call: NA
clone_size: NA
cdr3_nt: TGTGCCAGCAGTTTATCGTGGAGTAACAGGGTATACGAGCAGTACTTC
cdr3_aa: CASSLSWSNRVYEQYF

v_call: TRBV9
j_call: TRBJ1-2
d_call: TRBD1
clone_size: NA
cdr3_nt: TGTGCCAGCAGCGTAGCTAGAGGGACAGGGGGCGAAGGGGACTATGGCTACACCTTC
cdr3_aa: CASSVARGTGGEGDYGYTF

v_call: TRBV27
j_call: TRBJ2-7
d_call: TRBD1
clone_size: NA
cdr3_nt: TGTGCCAGCAGTTCCCTACCCCTAGACAGGGGGCTTCCGACCGAGCAGTACTTC
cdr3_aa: CASSSLPLDRGLPTEQYF

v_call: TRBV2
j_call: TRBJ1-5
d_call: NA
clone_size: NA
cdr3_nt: TGTGCCAGCCTCGAATCCCGGTATAGCAATCAGCCCCAGCATTTT
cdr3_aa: CASLESRYSNQPQHF

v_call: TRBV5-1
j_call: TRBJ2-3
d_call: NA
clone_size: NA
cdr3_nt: TGCGCCACCCGCCGTTTGGGGGGCGCGGGAGATACGCAGTATTTT
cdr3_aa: CATRRLGGAGDTQYF

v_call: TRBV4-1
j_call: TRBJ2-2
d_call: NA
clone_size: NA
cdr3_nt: TGCGCCAGCAGCCAAAACATGAACACCGGGGAGCTGTTTTTT
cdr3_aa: CASSQNMNTGELFF

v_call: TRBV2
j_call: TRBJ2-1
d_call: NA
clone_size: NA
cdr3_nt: TGTGCCAGCAGTGATGGCTCCTACAATGAGCAGTTCTTC
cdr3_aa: CASSDGSYNEQFF

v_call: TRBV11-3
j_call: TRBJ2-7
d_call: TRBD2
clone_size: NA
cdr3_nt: TGTGCCAGCAGCCCGACTAGCGGGGGGCAAACCTACGAGCAGTACTTC
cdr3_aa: CASSPTSGGQTYEQYF

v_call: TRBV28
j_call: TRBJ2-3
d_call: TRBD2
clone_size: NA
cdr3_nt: TGTGCAACTAGCGGGGGCGCTAGCACAGATACGCAGTATTTT
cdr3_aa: CATSGGASTDTQYF

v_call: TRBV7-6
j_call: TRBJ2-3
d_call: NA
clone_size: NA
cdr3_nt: TGTGCCAGCAGCAAAAAGGCCGGACTTACCACAGATACGCAGTATTTT
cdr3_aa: CASSKKAGLTTDTQYF

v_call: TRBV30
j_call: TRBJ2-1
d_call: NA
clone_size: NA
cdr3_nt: TGTGCCTGGAGTGGAGGGACCCCCAGCACCGACAATGAGCAGTTCTTC
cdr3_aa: CAWSGGTPSTDNEQFF

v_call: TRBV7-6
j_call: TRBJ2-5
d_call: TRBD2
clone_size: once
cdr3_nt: TGTGCCAGCAGCTTAGCGTTGCGGGGGGGACTTAAAGAGACCCAGTACTTC
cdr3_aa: CASSLALRGGLKETQYF

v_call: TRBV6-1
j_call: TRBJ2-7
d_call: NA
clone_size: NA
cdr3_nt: TGTGCCAGCAGTGAGATCGTGGAAGCCTACGAGCAGTACTTC
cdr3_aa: CASSEIVEAYEQYF

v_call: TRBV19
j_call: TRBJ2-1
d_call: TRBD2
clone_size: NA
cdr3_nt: TGTGCCAGTAGTAGGACTAGCGTGCTTTACAATGAGCAGTTCTTC
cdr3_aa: CASSRTSVLYNEQFF

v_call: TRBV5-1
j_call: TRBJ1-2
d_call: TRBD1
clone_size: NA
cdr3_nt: TGCGCCAGCAGCTTCACAGGGGTGGGGGCTAACTATGGCTACACCTTC
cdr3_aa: CASSFTGVGANYGYTF

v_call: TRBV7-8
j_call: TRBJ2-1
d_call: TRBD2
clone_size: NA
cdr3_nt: TGTGCCAGCAGCCCCCTGCCACCGGGACTAGCGGGGGGCCCTAATGAGCAGTTCTTC
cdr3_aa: CASSPLPPGLAGGPNEQFF

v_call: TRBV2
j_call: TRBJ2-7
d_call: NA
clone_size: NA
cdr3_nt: TGTGCCAGCAGTGACGGGGACGGGTACTCCTACGAGCAGTACTTC
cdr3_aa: CASSDGDGYSYEQYF

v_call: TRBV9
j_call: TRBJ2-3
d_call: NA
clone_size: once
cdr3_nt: TGTGCCAGCAGCGGGTCAGATACGCAGTATTTT
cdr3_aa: CASSGSDTQYF

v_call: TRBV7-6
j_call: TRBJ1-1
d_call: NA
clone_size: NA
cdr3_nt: TGTGCCAGCAGCCTCCTCGAGGGGGGAGGCACTGAAGCTTTCTTT
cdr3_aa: CASSLLEGGGTEAFF

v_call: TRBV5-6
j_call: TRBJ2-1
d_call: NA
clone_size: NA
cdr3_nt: TGTGCCAGCAGTTGGGTGAATGAGCAGTTCTTC
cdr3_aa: CASSWVNEQFF

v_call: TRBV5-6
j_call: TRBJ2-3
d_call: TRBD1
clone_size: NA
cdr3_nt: TGTGCCAGCAGCTTGGGGACAGGGTTCGGCACAGATACGCAGTATTTT
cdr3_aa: CASSLGTGFGTDTQYF

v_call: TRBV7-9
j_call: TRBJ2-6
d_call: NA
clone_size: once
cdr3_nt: TGTGCCAGCCGATCTACAGGGAGCCTCTCTGGGGCCAACGTCCTGACTTTC
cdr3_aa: CASRSTGSLSGANVLTF

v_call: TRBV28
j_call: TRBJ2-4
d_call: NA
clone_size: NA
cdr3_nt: TGTGCCAGCAGTTTAATCTGGGCCAAAAACATTCAGTACTTC
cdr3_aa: CASSLIWAKNIQYF

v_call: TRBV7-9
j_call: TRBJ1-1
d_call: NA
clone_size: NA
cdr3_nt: TGTGCCAGCAGCCCAGTAGAACGAGGGGGGATTTTCACTGAAGCTTTCTTT
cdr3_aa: CASSPVERGGIFTEAFF

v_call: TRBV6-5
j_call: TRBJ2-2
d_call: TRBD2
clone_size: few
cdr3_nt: TGTGCCAGCACCAGTAGCGGGGGGTATATCGGGGAGCTGTTTTTT
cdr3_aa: CASTSSGGYIGELFF

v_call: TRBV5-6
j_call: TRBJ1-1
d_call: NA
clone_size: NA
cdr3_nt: TGTGCCAGCAGCTTTTACAGCACTGAAGCTTTCTTT
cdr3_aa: CASSFYSTEAFF

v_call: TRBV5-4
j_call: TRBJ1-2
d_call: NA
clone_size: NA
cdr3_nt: TGTGCCAGCAGCGTGACGGGGGAATGGTATGGCTACACCTTC
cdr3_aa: CASSVTGEWYGYTF

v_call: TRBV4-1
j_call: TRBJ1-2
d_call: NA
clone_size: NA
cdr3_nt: TGCGCCAGCAGTCCAAGGGGATTGGGGAACTATGGCTACACCTTC
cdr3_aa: CASSPRGLGNYGYTF

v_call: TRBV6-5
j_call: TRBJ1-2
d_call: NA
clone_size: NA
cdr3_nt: TGTGCCAGCAGTTACTCGACTGGGACATCGGGTGGCTACACCTTC
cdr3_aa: CASSYSTGTSGGYTF

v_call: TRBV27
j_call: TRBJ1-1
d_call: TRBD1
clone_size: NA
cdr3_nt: TGTGCCAGCAGTCCGGGACAGGGGGCCACTGAAGCTTTCTTT
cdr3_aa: CASSPGQGATEAFF

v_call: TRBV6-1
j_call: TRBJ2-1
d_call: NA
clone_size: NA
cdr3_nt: TGTGCCAGCAGACCCCTGAGGGGGGACAATGAGCAGTTCTTC
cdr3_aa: CASRPLRGDNEQFF

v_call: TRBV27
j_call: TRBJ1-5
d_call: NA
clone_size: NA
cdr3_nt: TGTGCCAGCAGTCCGTGGTCAGGGTACGGACAGCCCCAGCATTTT
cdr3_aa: CASSPWSGYGQPQHF

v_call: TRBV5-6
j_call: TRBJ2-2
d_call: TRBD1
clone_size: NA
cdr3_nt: TGTGCCAGCAGCACTTCAATAGGGACAGGGCTGAACACCGGGGAGCTGTTTTTT
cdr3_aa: CASSTSIGTGLNTGELFF